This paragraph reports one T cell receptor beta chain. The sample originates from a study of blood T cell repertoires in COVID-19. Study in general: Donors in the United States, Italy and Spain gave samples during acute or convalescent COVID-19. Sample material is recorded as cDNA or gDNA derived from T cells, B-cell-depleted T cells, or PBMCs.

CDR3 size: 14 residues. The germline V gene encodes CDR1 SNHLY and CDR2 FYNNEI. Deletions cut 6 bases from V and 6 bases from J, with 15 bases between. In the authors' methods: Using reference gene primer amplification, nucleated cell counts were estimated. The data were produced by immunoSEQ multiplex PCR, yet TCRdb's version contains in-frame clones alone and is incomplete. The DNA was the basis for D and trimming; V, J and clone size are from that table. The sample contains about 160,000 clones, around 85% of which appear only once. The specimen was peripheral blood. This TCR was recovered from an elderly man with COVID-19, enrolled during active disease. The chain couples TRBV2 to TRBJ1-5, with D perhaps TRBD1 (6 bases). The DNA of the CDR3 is TGTGCCAGCAGCGCTGACAGGTACGGTCAGCCCCAGCATTTT. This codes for CASSADRYGQPQHF.